Listed below are T cell receptor beta chains from one sample, sequenced in a study of blood T cell repertoires in COVID-19. Sequenced by immunoSEQ multiplex PCR; TCRdb stores in-frame clones only, minus some. The repertoire holds some 110,000 clones, with about 85% as singletons. The sample comprised peripheral blood. Receptors were obtained from a man in his forties or fifties with acute or convalescent COVID-19. Both conserved end residues are part of each CDR3. Each record gives: V gene, CDR3 protein.

>TRBV5-1
CASSPTGSYEQYF
>TRBV6-6
CASSLDHLQGTQYF
>TRBV9
CASSVAGTSGRADTQYF
>TRBV11-2
CASSLEGWAIGGDTQYF
>TRBV2
CASRPFSGGVSDTQYF
>TRBV5-1
CASSNPKQGKVLGHEQFF
>TRBV10-2
CAVEGTLYEQYF
>TRBV3-1/TRBV3-2
CASSRGQGQETQYF
>TRBV19
CASSIEPSGAAKNIQYF
>TRBV4-1
CASSPFRPPGGGGKYEQYF
>TRBV7-6
CASSPSRAVTGELFF
>TRBV11-3
CASSPGTSGFRDTQYF
>TRBV7-3
CASSSSGTPRDIQYF
>TRBV7-6
CASSSDRDQPQHF
>TRBV5-1
CASSSATQGTINTQYF
>TRBV14
CASSPFLAGGPFFF